The 3 T cell receptor beta chains reported below all come from one sample, sequenced in a study of breast tumors, draining lymph nodes, adjacent tissues. TCRdb called the multiplex PCR reads again in MiXCR, with one record for every CDR3 protein. The sample records approximately 210,000 distinct CDR3 sequences, about 34% being singletons. Samples came from axillary lymph nodes draining the breast cancer. Specimen: axillary lymph node tissue. The receptors were gathered from a female donor with breast cancer. Some clones in this sample may be carry-over from other donors' samples.

The table lists this clonotype with many counts. The rearrangement joins TRBV30 to TRBJ2-7, with D maybe TRBD1 (5 bases). V was shortened by 5 bases and J by 0 bases, with 11 bases between the two germline ends. This CDR3 has 13 residues. Germline CDR1 and CDR2: GTSNPN and SVGIG (reference sequence). The DNA of the CDR3 is TGTGCCTGGGTCGACAGACCCTCCTACGAGCAGTACTTC. This sequence encodes CAWVDRPSYEQYF. Full variable domain (missing parts from reference TRBV30 and TRBJ2-7): SQTIHQWPATLVQPVGSPLSLECTVEGTSNPNLYWYRQAAGRGLQLLFYSVGIGQISSEVPQNLSASRPQDRQFILSSKKLLLSDSGFYLCAWVDRPSYEQYFGPGTRLTVT.

In this sample, this clonotype turned up many times. The chain recombines TRBV6-2 or TRBV6-3 with TRBJ2-2; weak D call: TRBD1 (6 bases). Deletions cut 2 bases from V and 2 bases from J, with 15 bases between. The CDR3 runs 17 residues. The germline V gene has CDR1 MNHEY and CDR2 SVGEGT. The DNA of the CDR3 is TGTGCCAGCAGTTACCTGGGGGCCCGGATTAACACCGGGGAGCTGTTTTTT. The encoded protein is CASSYLGARINTGELFF.

The chain uses TRBV6-1 and TRBJ2-7; TRBD2 aligns across 9 bases. There are 15 residues in the CDR3. Per the germline V gene, CDR1 is MNHNS and CDR2 is SASEGT. J gave up 1 base and V 6 bases, and 7 bases lay outside the gene matches. The CDR3 reads CASSLAGGGSYEQYF. The CDR3 DNA reads TGTGCCAGCAGCCTCGCGGGAGGGGGGTCCTACGAGCAGTACTTC.